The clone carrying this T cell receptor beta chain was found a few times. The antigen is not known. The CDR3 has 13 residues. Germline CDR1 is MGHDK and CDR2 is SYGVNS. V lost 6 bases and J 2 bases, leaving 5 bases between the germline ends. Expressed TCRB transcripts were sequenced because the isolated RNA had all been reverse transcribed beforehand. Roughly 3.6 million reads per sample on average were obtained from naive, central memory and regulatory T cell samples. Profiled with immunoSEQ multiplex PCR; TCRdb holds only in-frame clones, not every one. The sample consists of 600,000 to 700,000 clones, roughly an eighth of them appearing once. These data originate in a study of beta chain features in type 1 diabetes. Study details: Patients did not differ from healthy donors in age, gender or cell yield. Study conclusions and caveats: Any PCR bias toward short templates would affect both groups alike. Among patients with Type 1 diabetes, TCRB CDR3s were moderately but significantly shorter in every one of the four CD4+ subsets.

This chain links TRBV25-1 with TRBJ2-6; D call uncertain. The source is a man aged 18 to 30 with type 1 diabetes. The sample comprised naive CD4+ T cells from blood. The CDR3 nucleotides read TGTGCCAGCAGCCTACCTGGGGCCAACGTCCTGACTTTC. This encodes CASSLPGANVLTF.